This note documents a single TCR beta chain sequence. Its antigen target is currently unknown. No much larger clonotype is one base removed from it; base qualities were not supplied. This sample is drawn from a study of post-analysis software for immune sequencing data (dated by TCRdb to 2014 to 2015). Describing the broader study: Disease courses on record covered relapsing-remitting, secondary progressive and progressive-relapsing multiple sclerosis, though some patients had no subtype annotation. A subset of samples was prepared in parallel using single-end sample barcoding, then pooled and co-amplified after Illumina adapter ligation. The multiple sclerosis patient repertoires were compared with 10 to 12 previously published healthy control repertoires from donors aged roughly 6 to 27 years.

The library was prepared using PCR. The instrument given in TCRdb is Illumina HiSeq 2500. To reduce PCR and sequencing biases, unique molecular identifiers were built into the TCR beta cDNA libraries. Approximately 500,000 cDNA molecules were obtained for every 1 to 10 million input T cells, so each molecule roughly corresponded to one T cell. The same protocol used for the earlier healthy control dataset was applied to prepare and sequence the patient libraries. Within a given batch, samples were prepared together, multiplexed and sequenced on the same HiSeq lane. The published analysis was carried out like this. Raw barcoded reads were processed with MIGEC, discarding single-read molecular identifier groups before consensus assembly and CDR3 extraction. Clonotype tables were post-analysed with VDJtools, and diversity was normalized by down-sampling all datasets to the smallest sample size. In repertoire overlap clustering, CDR3 amino acid sequences, but not nucleotide sequences, were matched to correct batch-related cross-sample contamination. TCRdb applied fastp at Q25 and MiXCR to the public reads, then kept only in-frame beta chains. A single entry per CDR3 protein holds the most common genes and DNA from its merged rows. TCRdb, not the authors, supplied the V and J calls. The sample includes 820,000 or so distinct CDR3 sequences, with roughly half observed a single time. The ten largest make up over 4% of the sample.

The paper's findings and limits, for the study overall: Direct clustering with F measure showed strong co-clustering of samples prepared in the same batch, prompting a batch-effect correction. Normalized Chao1 diversity was significantly lower in multiple sclerosis patients than controls, suggesting substantial peripheral T-cell clonal expansion. The control group was slightly older than the multiple sclerosis patient group. Significantly higher frequencies in patients than in controls were found for a handful of TRBV segments, including TRBV5-6, TRBV5-1 and TRBV20-1.

Spanning cysteine to phenylalanine, the CDR3 consists of 15 amino acids. The read is trimmed to its CDR3 DNA, 45 bases read in frame from base 1. CDR1 and CDR2 (SGHRS, YFSETQ) derive from the germline V gene. Trimming removed 4 bases from V and 8 bases from J; the gene matches leave 10 bases unexplained. To demonstrate the VDJtools post-analysis software, the study profiled TCR beta repertoires from the peripheral blood of about 13 young patients with multiple sclerosis. The patients with multiple sclerosis were children and adolescents between about 6 and 16 years of age. This TCR derives from a girl aged 10 to 17 with multiple sclerosis. The sequence links TRBV5-1 to TRBJ2-1; 9 middle bases align to TRBD1. The material sequenced was blood. The sequenced DNA: TGCGCCAGCAGCCCATTTGGACAGGGGTTCCATGAGCAGTTCTTC. Its coded protein is CASSPFGQGFHEQFF. Reference TRBV5-1 and TRBJ2-1 proteins supply the regions before and after the CDR3; the full variable domain is: KAGVTQTPRYLIKTRGQQVTLSCSPISGHRSVSWYQQTPGQGLQFLFEYFSETQRNKGNFPGRFSGRQFSNSRSEMNVSTLELGDSALYLCASSPFGQGFHEQFFGPGTRLTVL.